These 31 T cell receptor beta chains were sequenced from one sample in a study of control samples from healthy donors and cancer patients. Profiling relied on immunoSEQ multiplex PCR, and the TCRdb table lists in-frame clones only, not all of them. Here the sample spans 140,000 to 150,000 clones, about 89% being singletons. Material: blood. The receptors originated from a man aged 25 to 40 in good health.

The V and J genes are TRBV11-2 and TRBJ1-4; no firm D call. The CDR3 loop spans 11 amino acids. Trimming cost V 3 bases and J 8 bases, with 4 bases left between them. The germline CDR1 and CDR2 sequences are SGHAT and FQNNGV. CDR3 bases: TGTGCCAGCAGCTTTGAGGAAAAACTGTTTTTT. Amino acid sequence: CASSFEEKLFF.

The genes are TRBV19 and TRBJ2-1; D call uncertain. The CDR3 runs to 11 residues. Germline V gene lookup returns CDR1 LNHDA and CDR2 SQIVND (reference sequence). V gave up 7 bases and J gave up 3 bases, with 4 bases separating them. In DNA, the CDR3 is TGTGCCAGTACCAGCTACAATGAGCAGTTCTTC. This sequence encodes CASTSYNEQFF. The variable domain in full, completed from reference TRBV19 and TRBJ2-1, reads DGGITQSPKYLFRKEGQNVTLSCEQNLNHDAMYWYRQDPGQGLRLIYYSQIVNDFQKGDIAEGYSVSREKKESFPLTVTSAQKNPTAFYLCASTSYNEQFFGPGTRLTVL.

The rearrangement links TRBV6-2 or TRBV6-3 to TRBJ2-7; TRBD1 matches 8 bases. The trim removed 4 bases at V and 3 bases at J, leaving 8 bases unmatched. Germline assignment: CDR1 MNHEY and CDR2 SVGEGT. The CDR3 has 15 residues. The CDR3 region is CASSSLTGDYYEQYF. The CDR3 coding sequence is TGTGCCAGCAGTTCACTGACAGGGGATTACTACGAGCAGTACTTC.

CDR3 bases: TGTGCCAGCAGTCCCTCCCGCGTCAGGGGACATTACAATGAGCAGTTCTTC. It codes for CASSPSRVRGHYNEQFF. The V gene is TRBV13, the J gene TRBJ2-1, with a weak D call TRBD1 (6 bases). The CDR3 contains 17 residues. The germline V and J ends were trimmed by 6 bases and 4 bases, with 22 bases remaining between them. The germline gives CDR1 PRHDT, CDR2 FYEKMQ (reference sequence).

The V call is TRBV2, the J call TRBJ2-7; TRBD1 agrees at 9 bases. V dropped 7 bases and J dropped 3; count of bases not matched to a gene: 7. CDR1 and CDR2 (germline): SNHLY, FYNNEI. The CDR3 runs to 14 residues. The CDR3 region is CASNPDRGYYEQYF. The CDR3 DNA reads TGTGCCAGCAACCCGGACAGGGGCTACTACGAGCAGTACTTC.

This sequence joins TRBV7-2 and TRBJ1-4; 8 nucleotides align to TRBD1. J was trimmed by 8 bases and V by 5 bases; bases with no gene match: 7. The CDR3 spans 14 residues. Germline V CDR1 and CDR2: SGHTA, FQGNSA. CDR3 in DNA: TGTGCCAGCAGCACGGACAGGGTCGGGGAAAAACTGTTTTTT. It specifies CASSTDRVGEKLFF.

The chain has TRBV29-1 and TRBJ2-2; 8 positions agree with TRBD1. Germline lookup yields CDR1 SQVTM and CDR2 ANQGSEA. The CDR3 loop spans 13 amino acids. J was trimmed by 1 base and V by 7 bases; bases with no gene match: 2. CDR3 DNA: TGCAGCGCCGACAGGGGGAACACCGGGGAGCTGTTTTTT. Translated: CSADRGNTGELFF.

The V gene is TRBV12-1, the J gene TRBJ2-1; the D call TRBD2 from the table was never checked on the DNA. TRBV12-1 counts as a pseudogene. The CDR3 is 12 residues long. CDR3 loop: CASSGGANEQFF. The CDR3 nucleotides are TGTGCCAGCAGCGGCGGGGCAAATGAGCAGTTCTTC.

This chain uses TRBV27 with TRBJ2-7, with a tentative D call TRBD2 (5 bases). V lost 3 bases and J 2 bases, leaving 14 bases between the germline ends. Germline V gene sequence: CDR1 MNHEY, CDR2 SMNVEV (reference sequence). The CDR3 contains 15 residues. The CDR3 loop reads CASSFGVPGPYEQYF. The CDR3 DNA reads TGTGCCAGCAGTTTCGGGGTCCCAGGTCCCTACGAGCAGTACTTC.

The J gene is TRBJ1-1, the V gene TRBV5-1, with 10 bases that match TRBD1. CDR3 size: 14 residues. The germline V gene has CDR1 SGHRS and CDR2 YFSETQ. V trimming: 3 bases; J trimming: 5 bases; junction bases outside the gene matches: 4. CDR3 nucleotides: TGCGCCAGCAGCTGGGAGGGACAGGGGACTGAAGCTTTCTTT. This codes for CASSWEGQGTEAFF.

V and J are TRBV4-3 and TRBJ2-1; D remains unclear. Trimming took off 0 bases at V and 1 base at J, with 7 bases between the two ends. The CDR3 runs 15 residues. The germline V gene has CDR1 LGHNA and CDR2 YSLEER. In DNA, the CDR3 is TGCGCCAGCAGCCAAGAGATGCATTCCTACAATGAGCAGTTCTTC. This encodes CASSQEMHSYNEQFF.

The chain has TRBV6-5 and TRBJ2-1, with TRBD2 matching over 9 bases. Germline V CDR1 and CDR2: MNHEY, SVGAGI. The CDR3 sequence is 14 residues long. After removal of 6 bases from V and 9 bases from J, the junction contained 9 bases not matched to a gene. CDR3 bases: TGTGCCAGCAGGCCGGGACTAGCATATGTTGAGCAGTTCTTC. This codes for CASRPGLAYVEQFF.

The rearrangement links TRBV18 to TRBJ2-4; D remains ambiguous. This CDR3 spans 14 amino acids. Germline V gene data show CDR1 as KGHSH and CDR2 as LQKENI. Deletions cut 6 bases from V and 1 base from J, with 10 bases between. As DNA, the CDR3 is TGTGCCAGCTCGCTGGGGTTGGCCAAAAACATTCAGTACTTC. It is translated as CASSLGLAKNIQYF.

This chain joins TRBV9 and TRBJ1-1; the D is unclear. Germline lookup yields CDR1 SGDLS and CDR2 YYNGEE. This CDR3 spans 14 amino acids. Trimming took 0 bases from V and 1 from J, leaving 7 bases between them. The CDR3 spells CASSVVKGNTEAFF. The CDR3 DNA reads TGTGCCAGCAGCGTAGTAAAAGGGAACACTGAAGCTTTCTTT.

The rearrangement joins TRBV6-6 to TRBJ1-4, with 7 bases identical to TRBD1. The CDR3 is 16 amino acids. Germline V CDR1 and CDR2: MNHNY, SVGAGI (reference sequence). V trimming: 5 bases; J trimming: 4 bases; junction bases outside the gene matches: 10. CDR3 nucleotide sequence: TGTGCCAGCAGTCCCCAGGGGGGAAAGGGTAATGAAAAACTGTTTTTT. This sequence encodes CASSPQGGKGNEKLFF.

The V and J genes are TRBV4-3 and TRBJ2-7, with D perhaps given as TRBD1 or TRBD2 (5 bases each). The V end was cut by 0 bases, the J end by 1 base, with 10 bases between. Germline V gives CDR1 LGHNA, CDR2 YSLEER. This CDR3 region has 15 residues. This chain's CDR3 is CASSQDRDGSYEQYF. CDR3 DNA sequence: TGCGCCAGCAGCCAAGATAGGGACGGATCCTACGAGCAGTACTTC.

The rearrangement joins TRBV11-1 to TRBJ2-3; 7 nucleotides align to TRBD1. The germline CDR1 and CDR2 sequences are SGHAT and FQDESV (reference sequence). The CDR3 sequence is 14 residues long. V lost 3 bases and J lost 6; bases outside the gene matches: 6. CDR3 protein: CASSFGRGFDTQYF. In DNA form, the CDR3 reads TGTGCCAGCAGCTTCGGCAGGGGGTTTGATACGCAGTATTTT.

The chain links TRBV6-5 to TRBJ2-7, with D possibly TRBD2 on 5 matching bases. The germline V gene encodes CDR1 MNHEY and CDR2 SVGAGI. Deletions cut 5 bases from V and 6 bases from J, with 17 bases between. This CDR3 region has 14 residues. The CDR3 DNA is TGTGCCAGCAGTCCTCGGGGATCCCCTACCGAGCAGTACTTC. Its translation: CASSPRGSPTEQYF.

This chain links TRBV25-1 with TRBJ2-1; 12 bases are shared with TRBD2. The germline V gene encodes CDR1 MGHDK and CDR2 SYGVNS. The J segment lost 8 bases and the V segment lost 6 bases, leaving 5 bases of the junction unmatched. The CDR3 contains 14 residues. This CDR3 is CASSASGGAYEQFF. In DNA, the CDR3 is TGTGCCAGCAGCGCTAGCGGGGGGGCCTATGAGCAGTTCTTC.

J is TRBJ1-2 and V is TRBV19; tentative D call: TRBD1 (6 bases). The germline V gene has CDR1 LNHDA and CDR2 SQIVND (reference sequence). V dropped 2 bases and J dropped 6 bases, with 13 bases sitting between them. The CDR3 totals 14 residues. CDR3 in amino acids: CASSIIQGTDGYTF. The CDR3 coding sequence is TGTGCCAGTAGTATAATTCAGGGGACGGATGGCTACACCTTC.

The chain uses TRBV24-1 and TRBJ1-2; TRBD1 is a possible D gene (6 bases). V was shortened by 3 bases and J by 5 bases, with 9 bases between the two germline ends. The length of the CDR3 is 13 residues. Germline values: CDR1 KGHDR, CDR2 SFDVKD. CDR3 region: CATSDEDRYGYTF. In DNA form, the CDR3 reads TGTGCCACCAGTGATGAGGACAGATATGGCTACACCTTC.

V usage is TRBV11-1 and J usage is TRBJ2-4; D remains unclear. Germline V gene data show CDR1 as SGHAT and CDR2 as FQDESV (reference sequence). V lost 1 base and J lost 10, with 11 bases in between. This CDR3 comprises 13 residues. The CDR3 DNA reads as TGTGCCAGCAGCTTAGTTGGACCAGATATTCAGTACTTC. Translation gives CASSLVGPDIQYF.

The rearrangement links TRBV12-3 or TRBV12-4 to TRBJ2-3, with D possibly being TRBD2 (6 bases). Trimming stripped 6 bases from V and 6 bases from J, with 7 bases between. The CDR3 has 11 amino acids. The CDR3 loop is CASRGRDTQYF. CDR3 in DNA: TGTGCCAGCAGGGGGAGGGATACGCAGTATTTT.

V and J are TRBV6-2 or TRBV6-3 and TRBJ1-5; 8 bases fit TRBD1. The CDR3 spans 18 residues. The germline gives CDR1 MNHEY, CDR2 SVGEGT. Trimming took 5 bases from V and 1 from J; bases not matched to a gene: 13. CDR3 DNA: TGTGCCAGCAGTAACGACAGGGGCGCAGGATTGAGCAATCAGCCCCAGCATTTT. Translation gives CASSNDRGAGLSNQPQHF.

There are a few counts of this clone. The chain recombines TRBV2 with TRBJ2-1; TRBD1 aligns across 8 bases. There are 14 residues in the CDR3. V lost 6 bases, J lost 4 bases, and 5 bases stayed unmatched. Germline V lookup: CDR1 SNHLY, CDR2 FYNNEI. CDR3 sequence reads: CASRGQGAYNEQFF. For the CDR3, the DNA is TGTGCCAGCAGAGGACAGGGAGCGTACAATGAGCAGTTCTTC.

The chain recombines TRBV20-1 with TRBJ1-1; no clear D. The CDR3 runs 11 residues. The V end lost 4 bases, the J end lost 5 bases, and 8 bases lay between the germline ends. Germline lookup yields CDR1 DFQATT and CDR2 SNEGSKA (reference sequence). Here the CDR3 reads CSATDGTEAFF. The CDR3 nucleotides read TGCAGTGCTACTGACGGGACTGAAGCTTTCTTT.

V gene TRBV7-8 combines with J gene TRBJ2-7; 10 positions agree with TRBD2. V was clipped by 5 bases and J by 3 bases; unmatched bases: 7. This CDR3 has 15 amino acids. From germline, CDR1 is SGHVS and CDR2 FQNEAQ. The CDR3 sequence is CASSIGERGGYEQYF. The CDR3 nucleotides are TGTGCCAGCAGCATCGGGGAGCGGGGGGGCTACGAGCAGTACTTC.

The chain combines TRBV5-6 with TRBJ1-5; TRBD1 might be the D (5 bases). The CDR3 consists of 16 residues. Germline V lookup: CDR1 SGHDT, CDR2 YYEEEE. Trimming removed 4 bases at V and 1 base at J, with 15 bases between. CDR3 loop: CASSGPGIASNQPQHF. DNA for the CDR3: TGTGCCAGCAGCGGACCAGGGATCGCGAGCAATCAGCCCCAGCATTTT.

This chain uses TRBV11-3 with TRBJ2-7, with D possibly being TRBD1 or TRBD2 (5 bases each). In germline, CDR1 is SGHNT, CDR2 YENEEA. The CDR3 loop spans 13 amino acids. The ends were cut back, 2 bases at V and 7 bases at J, with 12 bases in the middle. CDR3 bases: TGTGCCAGCAGCTTAACAGGACTTTTGGAGCAGTACTTC. Encoded protein: CASSLTGLLEQYF.

The chain joins TRBV6-5 to TRBJ1-5; 8 bases are shared with TRBD1. Germline V CDR1 and CDR2: MNHEY, SVGAGI. The CDR3 runs to 15 residues. Trimming at V came to 4 bases and at J to 0 bases, leaving 2 bases not matched to a gene. This CDR3 is CASSFTGGSNQPQHF. DNA for the CDR3: TGTGCCAGCAGTTTCACAGGGGGTAGCAATCAGCCCCAGCATTTT.

The chain recombines TRBV7-2 with TRBJ2-3; 8 positions match TRBD1. Germline V gene sequence: CDR1 SGHTA, CDR2 FQGNSA. V was pared by 6 bases and J by 3 bases, with 8 bases of the junction left unmatched. This CDR3 region has 15 residues. As DNA, the CDR3 is TGTGCCAGCAGAAAGCAGGGGGCCTTTACAGATACGCAGTATTTT. It codes for CASRKQGAFTDTQYF.